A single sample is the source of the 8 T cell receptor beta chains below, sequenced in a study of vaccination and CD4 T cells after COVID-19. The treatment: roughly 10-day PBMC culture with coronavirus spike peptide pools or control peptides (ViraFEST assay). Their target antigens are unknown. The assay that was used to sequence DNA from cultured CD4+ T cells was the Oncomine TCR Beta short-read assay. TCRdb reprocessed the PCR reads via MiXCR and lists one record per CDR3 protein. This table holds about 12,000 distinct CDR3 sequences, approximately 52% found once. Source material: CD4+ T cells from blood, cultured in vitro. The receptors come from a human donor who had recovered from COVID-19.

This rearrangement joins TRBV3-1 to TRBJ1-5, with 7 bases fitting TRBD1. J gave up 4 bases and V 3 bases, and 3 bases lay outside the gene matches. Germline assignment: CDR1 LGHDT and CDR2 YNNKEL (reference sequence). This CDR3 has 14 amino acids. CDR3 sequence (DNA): TGTGCCAGCAGCCAGTTACAGGGGAATCAGCCCCAGCATTTT. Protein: CASSQLQGNQPQHF.

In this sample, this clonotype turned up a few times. The CDR3 nucleotides are TGTGCCAGCAAGGCAGGGACGCTCAATCAGCCCCAGCATTTT. Translating it yields CASKAGTLNQPQHF. The chain couples TRBV6-2 or TRBV6-3 to TRBJ1-5, with a tentative D call TRBD1 (5 bases). The germline gives CDR1 MNHEY, CDR2 SVGEGT. The CDR3 sequence is 14 residues long. The V gene lost 7 bases and the J gene lost 3 bases, with 13 bases spanning the gap.

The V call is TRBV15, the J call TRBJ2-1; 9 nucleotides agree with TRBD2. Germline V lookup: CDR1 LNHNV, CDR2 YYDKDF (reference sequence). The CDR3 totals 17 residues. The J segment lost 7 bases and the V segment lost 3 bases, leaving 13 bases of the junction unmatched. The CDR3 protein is CATSRRVSAGGQNEQFF. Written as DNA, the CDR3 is TGTGCCACCAGCAGGAGGGTGTCGGCGGGAGGGCAGAATGAGCAGTTCTTC.

CDR3 amino acids: CASSLGGAVSYGYTF. The CDR3 DNA sequence: TGTGCCAGCAGTTTAGGGGGGGCGGTGAGTTACGGCTACACCTTC. The rearrangement links TRBV28 to TRBJ1-2; D perhaps matches TRBD1 (6 bases). The germline CDR1 and CDR2 sequences are MDHEN and SYDVKM. Trimming left V 2 bases short and J 8 bases short, with 18 bases between. This CDR3 is built from 15 residues.

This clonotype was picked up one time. The CDR3 is CSASPGTGGRADTQYF. Here the CDR3 DNA reads TGCAGTGCTAGTCCCGGCACGGGAGGGCGAGCAGATACGCAGTATTTT. The chain couples TRBV20-1 to TRBJ2-3, with 8 bases lining up with TRBD2. V gave up 3 bases and J gave up 4 bases; unmatched junction bases: 12. CDR1 is DFQATT, CDR2 SNEGSKA, per germline (reference sequence). The CDR3 has 16 residues.

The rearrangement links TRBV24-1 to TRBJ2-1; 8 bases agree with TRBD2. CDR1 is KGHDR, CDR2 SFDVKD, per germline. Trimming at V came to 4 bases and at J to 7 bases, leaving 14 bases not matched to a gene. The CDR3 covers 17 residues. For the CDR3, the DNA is TGTGCCACCAGTGAGACCGGGAGGGGCGGGAGCGTGAATGAGCAGTTCTTC. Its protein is CATSETGRGGSVNEQFF.

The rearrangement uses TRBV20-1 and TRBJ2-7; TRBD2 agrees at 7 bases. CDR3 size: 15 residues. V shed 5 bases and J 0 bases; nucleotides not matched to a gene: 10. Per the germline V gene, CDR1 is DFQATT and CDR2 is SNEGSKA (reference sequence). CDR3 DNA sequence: TGCAGTGCTGAGTCTCCTAGCGGCCTCTCCTACGAGCAGTACTTC. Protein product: CSAESPSGLSYEQYF.

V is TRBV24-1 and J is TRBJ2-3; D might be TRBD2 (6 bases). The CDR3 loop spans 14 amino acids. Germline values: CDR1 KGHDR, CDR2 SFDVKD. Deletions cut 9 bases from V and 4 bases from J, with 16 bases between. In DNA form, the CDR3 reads TGTGCCACCGGCGGGACCACAACCCCAGATACGCAGTATTTT. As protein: CATGGTTTPDTQYF.